The rows below give T cell receptor beta chains drawn from one sample of a study of cytomegalovirus exposure and HLA in healthy donors. This table comes from immunoSEQ multiplex PCR, and its TCRdb copy is limited to in-frame clones, with some not included. Of about 270,000 clones in the sample, around 65% were seen once. The specimen sequenced was PBMCs. These receptors all stem from a female donor in good health and CMV-seronegative. The conserved cysteine and the conserved F or W are not part of the CDR3 here.

j_gene	v_gene	CDR3aa
TRBJ2-1	TRBV11-2	ASTQLAAGYNEQF
TRBJ1-4	TRBV28	ASTSRGQGEKLF
TRBJ2-3	TRBV5-1	ASSLGLAGADTQY
TRBJ2-7	TRBV28	ASISGTSVYEQY
TRBJ2-1	TRBV4-2	ASSQGTVGYNEQF
TRBJ1-5	TRBV28	ASSSTGSGNQPQH
TRBJ2-7	TRBV16	ASSQSLAVRQY
TRBJ2-7	TRBV28	ASSSTGTIRPYEQY
TRBJ1-2	TRBV28	ASSDRQGDGAGYT
TRBJ2-4	TRBV13	ASSTDREEAKNIQY
TRBJ1-5	TRBV6-1	ASSEKGRRGVGQPQH
TRBJ2-7	TRBV6-1	ASTPRISGSYEQY
TRBJ1-5	TRBV19	ASSIGPGQPQH
TRBJ1-5	TRBV6-6	ASSSSLNQPQH
TRBJ2-2	TRBV4-2	ASSRSGGRDTGELF
TRBJ1-1	TRBV5-1	ASSREGNTEAF
TRBJ2-1	TRBV6-5	ASSYDRGSYNEQF
TRBJ1-2	TRBV25-1	ASSVQGADYGYT
TRBJ2-1	TRBV7-7	ASSLGTSLYNEQF
TRBJ2-5	TRBV6-1	ASSWGVRKETQY
TRBJ2-3	TRBV19	ASSRTTSGPGTDTQY
TRBJ2-7	TRBV5-4	ASSVGSTYEQY
TRBJ2-7	TRBV6-5	ASKGGDSYEQY
TRBJ2-7	TRBV29-1	SVEYEPYEQY
TRBJ2-1	TRBV7-9	ASSFRGLASYNEQF
TRBJ1-3	TRBV28	ASRREGTSNTIY
TRBJ1-2	TRBV5-4	ASSLSTGGNYGYT
TRBJ1-1	TRBV25-1	ASSVGDTEAF
TRBJ2-2	TRBV28	ASSLRQGRGTGELF
TRBJ1-1	TRBV19	ASSEGYSTEAF
TRBJ1-2	TRBV18	ASSPGAISYGYT
TRBJ2-1	TRBV4-1	ASSQRGLAGGHEQF
TRBJ2-7	TRBV28	ASSPRGTKIRWGAYEQY
TRBJ2-7	TRBV7-6	ASSLGQGAYEQY
TRBJ2-2	TRBV2	ASRNNGFSNTGELF
TRBJ2-7	TRBV5-1	ASSSFRGTGIPYEQY
TRBJ2-3	TRBV5-1	ASRREPSNTQY
TRBJ1-5	TRBV6-1	ASSEAANQPQH
TRBJ1-1	TRBV4-1	ASSPIGDRKMNTEAF
TRBJ1-2	TRBV9	ASSRTTAIYGYT
TRBJ2-2	TRBV6-6	ASSGGIGENTGKLF
TRBJ1-1	TRBV2	ASSQGYTEAF
TRBJ2-2	TRBV6-4	ASSPLILGNTGELF
TRBJ2-3	TRBV7-9	SSSLALRLAGVTDTQY
TRBJ1-1	TRBV18	ASSRQGENTEAF
TRBJ2-7	TRBV12-2	ASRPRDRGLIYEQY
TRBJ1-4	TRBV28	ASRTQGSWEKLF
TRBJ1-2	TRBV15	ATSRDHRGYT
TRBJ1-1	TRBV5-1	ASSWGQPNTEAF
TRBJ2-5	TRBV7-9	ASSLAVAGVWQETQY
TRBJ2-1	TRBV6-5	ASSPTSGSYNEQF
TRBJ1-2	TRBV19	ASSEGDYGYT
TRBJ2-7	TRBV18	ASSPTSGTYEQY
TRBJ2-7	TRBV5-1	ASSFTPPGQGNEQY